This TCR beta chain originates from a study of breast tumors, draining lymph nodes, adjacent tissues. Axillary draining lymph nodes of breast cancer patients supplied the node samples. A single record per CDR3 protein comes from TCRdb applying MiXCR to the multiplex PCR reads. The profile shows about 140,000 distinct CDR3 sequences, over 25% of them singletons. The receptor was isolated from a female donor with breast cancer. Some clones in this sample may be carry-over from other donors' samples. The sample was axillary lymph node tissue.

CDR3 residues: CASSLGTAGNEQYF. Written as DNA, the CDR3 is TGCGCCAGCAGCCTCGGGACAGCGGGTAATGAGCAGTATTTT. The chain is built from TRBV5-1 and TRBJ2-3; D is possibly TRBD1 (7 bases). V gave up 4 bases and J gave up 11 bases, with 20 bases separating them. This CDR3 spans 14 amino acids. CDR1 and CDR2 from the germline V gene are SGHRS and YFSETQ.